This TCR beta chain is from a study of human T cells and chemical hapten exposure. Study-wide background: DPC 0.01% went on the upper back by patch test, with reading at 6 days. Study-wide results and limits: TCRs whose frequency exceeded 1 in 1000 remained the same following DPC sensitization.

TCRdb reprocessed the RACE reads via MiXCR and lists one record per CDR3 protein. The sample lists some 300,000 distinct CDR3 sequences, 4.5% to 7% occurring once. The CDR3 sequence is 15 residues long. Trimming cost V 1 base and J 6 bases, with 10 bases left between them. The germline V gene has CDR1 MGHRA and CDR2 YSYEKL. On this clonotype itself: Antigen: not known.

Time point indicated: pre-sensitization, week 0. The treatment denotes: therapeutic diphenylcyclopropenone sensitization with weekly scalp DPC. The sequence came from a woman between 18 and 29 years old with alopecia areata. Some clones in this sample may be carry-over from other donors' samples. V and J are TRBV4-1 and TRBJ1-6; D call uncertain. This material consisted of whole blood, taken in connection with sensitization to the hapten diphenylcyclopropenone (DPC). CDR3 region: CASSQGNNGNSPLHF. CDR3 coding DNA: TGCGCCAGCAGCCAAGGGAATAATGGTAATTCACCCCTCCACTTT.